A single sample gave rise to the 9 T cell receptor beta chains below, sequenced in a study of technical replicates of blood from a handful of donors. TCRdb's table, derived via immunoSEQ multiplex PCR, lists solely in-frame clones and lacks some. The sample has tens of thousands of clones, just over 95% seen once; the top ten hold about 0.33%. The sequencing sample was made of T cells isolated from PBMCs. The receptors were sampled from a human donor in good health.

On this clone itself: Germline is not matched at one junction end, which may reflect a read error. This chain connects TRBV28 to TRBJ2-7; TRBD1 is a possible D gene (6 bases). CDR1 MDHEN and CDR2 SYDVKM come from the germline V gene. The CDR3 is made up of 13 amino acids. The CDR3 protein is CASSLQGPYGQYF. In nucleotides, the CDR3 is TGTGCCAGCAGTTTACAGGGGCCCTACGGGCAGTACTTC.

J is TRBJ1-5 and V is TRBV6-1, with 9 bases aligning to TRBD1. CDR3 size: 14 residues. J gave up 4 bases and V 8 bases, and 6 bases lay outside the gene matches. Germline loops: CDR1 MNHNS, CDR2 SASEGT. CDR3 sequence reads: CASSRDRVNQPQHF. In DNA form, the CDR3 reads TGTGCCAGCTCCCGGGACAGGGTTAATCAGCCCCAGCATTTT.

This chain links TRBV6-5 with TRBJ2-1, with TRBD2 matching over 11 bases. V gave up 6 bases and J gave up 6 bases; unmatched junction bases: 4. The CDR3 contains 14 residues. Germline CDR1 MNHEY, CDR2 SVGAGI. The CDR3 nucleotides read TGTGCCAGCAGCCTTAGCGGGAGGGTCAATGAGCAGTTCTTC. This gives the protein CASSLSGRVNEQFF.

The CDR3 DNA reads TGTGCCAGCAGCTTAGTAGGCGACATGAACACTGAAGCTTTCTTT. Translating gives CASSLVGDMNTEAFF. This rearrangement joins TRBV7-2 to TRBJ1-1; D is undetermined. The germline CDR1 and CDR2 sequences are SGHTA and FQGNSA. The CDR3 has 15 residues. The V end was cut by 1 base, the J end by 0 bases, with 9 bases between.

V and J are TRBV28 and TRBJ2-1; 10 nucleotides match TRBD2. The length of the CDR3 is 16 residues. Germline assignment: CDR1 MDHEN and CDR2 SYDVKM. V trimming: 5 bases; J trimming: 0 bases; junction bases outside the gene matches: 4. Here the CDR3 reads CASSALAGDSYNEQFF. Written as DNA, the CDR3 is TGTGCCAGCAGTGCTCTAGCGGGAGACTCCTACAATGAGCAGTTCTTC.

CDR3 in amino acids: CASSKRVQETQYF. The DNA of the CDR3 is TGTGCCAGTAGTAAGCGGGTTCAAGAGACCCAGTACTTC. The chain links TRBV19 to TRBJ2-5; D might be TRBD2 (6 bases). The germline CDR1 and CDR2 sequences are LNHDA and SQIVND (reference sequence). The CDR3 is 13 residues long. The V end lost 4 bases, the J end lost 2 bases, and 8 bases lay between the germline ends.

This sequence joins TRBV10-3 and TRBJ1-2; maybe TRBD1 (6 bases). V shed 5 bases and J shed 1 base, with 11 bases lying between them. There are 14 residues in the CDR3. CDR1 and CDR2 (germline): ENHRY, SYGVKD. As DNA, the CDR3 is TGTGCCATCAGTTCACAGGGTCTTAACTATGGCTACACCTTC. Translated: CAISSQGLNYGYTF.

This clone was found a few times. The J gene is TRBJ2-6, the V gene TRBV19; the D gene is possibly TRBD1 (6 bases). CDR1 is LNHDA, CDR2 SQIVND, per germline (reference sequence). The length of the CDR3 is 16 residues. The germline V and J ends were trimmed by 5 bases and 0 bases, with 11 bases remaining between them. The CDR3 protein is CASSLGQRSGANVLTF. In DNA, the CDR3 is TGTGCCAGTAGTCTAGGACAGCGCTCTGGGGCCAACGTCCTGACTTTC.

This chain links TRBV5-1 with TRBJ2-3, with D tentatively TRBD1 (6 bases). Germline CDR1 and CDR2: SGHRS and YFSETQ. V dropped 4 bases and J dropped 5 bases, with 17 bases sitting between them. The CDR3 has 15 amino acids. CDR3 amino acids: CASSEAQGLKDTQYF. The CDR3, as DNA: TGCGCCAGCAGCGAGGCACAGGGTCTGAAAGATACGCAGTATTTT.